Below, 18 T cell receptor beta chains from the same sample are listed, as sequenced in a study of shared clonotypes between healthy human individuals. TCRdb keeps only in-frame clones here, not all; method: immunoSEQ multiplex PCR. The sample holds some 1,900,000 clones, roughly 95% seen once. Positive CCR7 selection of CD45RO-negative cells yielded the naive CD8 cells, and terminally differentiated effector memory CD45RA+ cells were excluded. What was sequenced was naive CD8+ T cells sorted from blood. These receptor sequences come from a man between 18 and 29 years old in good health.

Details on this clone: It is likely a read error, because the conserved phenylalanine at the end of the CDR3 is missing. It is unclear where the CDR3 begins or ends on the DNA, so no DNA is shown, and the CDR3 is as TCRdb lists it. The CDR3: CASSPLRPGGI. J is TRBJ1-2 and V is TRBV13. Germline CDR1 PRHDT, CDR2 FYEKMQ (reference sequence). The CDR3 sequence runs 11 residues, both termini included.

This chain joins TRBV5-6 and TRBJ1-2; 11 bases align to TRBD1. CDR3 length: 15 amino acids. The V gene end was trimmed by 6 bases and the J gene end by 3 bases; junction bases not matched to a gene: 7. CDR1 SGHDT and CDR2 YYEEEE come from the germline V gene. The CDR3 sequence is CASTWDRGAYYGYTF. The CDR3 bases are TGTGCCAGCACCTGGGACAGGGGGGCTTACTATGGCTACACCTTC. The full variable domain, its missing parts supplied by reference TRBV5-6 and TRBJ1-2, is DAGVTQSPTHLIKTRGQQVTLRCSPKSGHDTVSWYQQALGQGPQFIFQYYEEEERQRGNFPDRFSGHQFPNYSSELNVNALLLGDSALYLCASTWDRGAYYGYTFGSGTRLTVV.

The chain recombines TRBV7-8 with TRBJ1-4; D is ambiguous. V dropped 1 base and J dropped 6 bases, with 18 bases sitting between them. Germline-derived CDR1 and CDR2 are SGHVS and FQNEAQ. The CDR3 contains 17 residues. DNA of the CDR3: TGTGCCAGCAGCTTAGGATTAGGTCGGCGCCAGCATGAAAAACTGTTTTTT. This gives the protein CASSLGLGRRQHEKLFF.

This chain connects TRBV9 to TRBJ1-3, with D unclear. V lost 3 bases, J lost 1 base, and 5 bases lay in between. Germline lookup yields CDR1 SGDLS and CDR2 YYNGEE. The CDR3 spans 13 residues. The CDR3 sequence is CASSGLSGNTIYF. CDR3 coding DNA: TGTGCCAGCAGCGGTCTATCTGGAAACACCATATATTTT. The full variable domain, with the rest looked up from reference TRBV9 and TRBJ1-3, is DSGVTQTPKHLITATGQRVTLRCSPRSGDLSVYWYQQSLDQGLQFLIQYYNGEERAKGNILERFSAQQFPDLHSELNLSSLELGDSALYFCASSGLSGNTIYFGEGSWLTVV.

CDR3 bases: TGCGCCAGCAGCACGGGACTAGCGGGAGATTTTTACAATGAGCAGTTCTTC. Amino acid sequence: CASSTGLAGDFYNEQFF. The J gene is TRBJ2-1, the V gene TRBV5-1; 14 nucleotides align to TRBD2. Losses at the gene ends were 4 bases for V and 4 bases for J; bases not matched to a gene: 7. CDR1 SGHRS and CDR2 YFSETQ come from the germline V gene. The CDR3 is 17 amino acids.

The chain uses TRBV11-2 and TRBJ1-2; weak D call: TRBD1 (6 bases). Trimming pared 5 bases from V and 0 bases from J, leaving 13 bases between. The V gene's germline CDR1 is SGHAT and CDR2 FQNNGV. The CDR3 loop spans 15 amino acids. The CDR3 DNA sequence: TGTGCCAGCAGCCCCCAAGGGGGAGCTAACTATGGCTACACCTTC. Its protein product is CASSPQGGANYGYTF.

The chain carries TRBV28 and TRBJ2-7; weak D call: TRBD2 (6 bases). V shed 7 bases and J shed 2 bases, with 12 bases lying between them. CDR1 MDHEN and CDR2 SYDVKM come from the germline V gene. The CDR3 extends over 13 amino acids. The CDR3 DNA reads TGTGCCAGCATCAAGCGGGCCGCCTACGAGCAGTACTTC. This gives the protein CASIKRAAYEQYF.

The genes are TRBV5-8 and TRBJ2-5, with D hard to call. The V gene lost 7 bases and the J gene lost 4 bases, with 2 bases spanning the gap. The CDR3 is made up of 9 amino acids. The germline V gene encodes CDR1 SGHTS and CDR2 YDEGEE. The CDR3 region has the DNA TGTGCCAGCCTAGAGACCCAGTACTTC. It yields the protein CASLETQYF. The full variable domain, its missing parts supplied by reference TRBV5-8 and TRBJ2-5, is EAGVTQSPTHLIKTRGQQATLRCSPISGHTSVYWYQQALGLGLQFLLWYDEGEERNRGNFPPRFSGRQFPNYSSELNVNALELEDSALYLCASLETQYFGPGTRLLVL.

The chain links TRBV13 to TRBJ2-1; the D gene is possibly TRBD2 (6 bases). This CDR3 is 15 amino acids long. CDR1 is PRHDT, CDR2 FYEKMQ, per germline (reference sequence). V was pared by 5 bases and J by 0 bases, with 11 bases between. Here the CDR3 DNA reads TGTGCCAGCAGCGCCACTAGCCTCTCCTACAATGAGCAGTTCTTC. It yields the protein CASSATSLSYNEQFF.

The CDR3 region is CASSVYGRANDEQYF. The CDR3 DNA is TGTGCCAGCAGCGTGTACGGGAGGGCCAATGACGAGCAGTACTTC. The V and J genes are TRBV11-2 and TRBJ2-7; the match to TRBD2 covers 8 bases. This CDR3 is built from 15 residues. Germline CDR1 SGHAT, CDR2 FQNNGV. V was clipped by 5 bases and J by 5 bases; unmatched bases: 11.

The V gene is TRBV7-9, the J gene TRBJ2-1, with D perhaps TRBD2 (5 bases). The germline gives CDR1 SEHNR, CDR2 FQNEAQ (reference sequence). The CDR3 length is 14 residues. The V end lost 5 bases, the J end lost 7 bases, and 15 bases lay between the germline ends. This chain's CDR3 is CASSHPAGRNEQFF. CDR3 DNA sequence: TGTGCCAGCAGCCACCCCGCGGGTAGAAATGAGCAGTTCTTC.

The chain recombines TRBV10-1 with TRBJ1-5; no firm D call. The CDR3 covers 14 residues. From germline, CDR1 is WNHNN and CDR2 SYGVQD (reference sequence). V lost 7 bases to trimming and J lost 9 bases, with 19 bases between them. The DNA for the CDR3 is TGCGCCAGCATTACGGGTCGTGTGGTCGGGCCCCAGCATTTT. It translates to CASITGRVVGPQHF.

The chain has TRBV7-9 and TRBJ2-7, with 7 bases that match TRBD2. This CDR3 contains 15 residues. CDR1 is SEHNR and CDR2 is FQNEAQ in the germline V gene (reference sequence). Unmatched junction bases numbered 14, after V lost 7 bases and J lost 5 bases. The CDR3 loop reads CASNRGWAGEDEQYF. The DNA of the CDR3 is TGTGCCAGCAATCGGGGTTGGGCGGGAGAGGACGAGCAGTACTTC.

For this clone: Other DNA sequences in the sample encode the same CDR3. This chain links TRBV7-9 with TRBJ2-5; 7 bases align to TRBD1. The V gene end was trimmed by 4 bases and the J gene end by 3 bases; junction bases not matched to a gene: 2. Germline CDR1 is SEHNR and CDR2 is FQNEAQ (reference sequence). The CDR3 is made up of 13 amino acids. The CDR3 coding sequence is TGTGCCAGCAGCTCGCAGGGGGAAGAGACCCAGTACTTC. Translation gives CASSSQGEETQYF.

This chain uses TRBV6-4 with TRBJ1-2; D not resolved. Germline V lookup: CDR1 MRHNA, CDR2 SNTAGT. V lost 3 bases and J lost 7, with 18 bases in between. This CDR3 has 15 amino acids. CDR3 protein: CASSEGFGEFGGYTF. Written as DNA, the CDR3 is TGTGCCAGCAGTGAGGGTTTCGGGGAGTTCGGTGGCTACACCTTC.

The CDR3 spells CATSEAGGSIYEQYF. CDR3 in DNA: TGTGCCACCAGTGAAGCAGGGGGAAGTATCTACGAGCAGTACTTC. The chain combines TRBV15 with TRBJ2-7; 7 nucleotides align to TRBD1. The CDR3 loop spans 15 amino acids. From germline, CDR1 is LNHNV and CDR2 YYDKDF (reference sequence). The ends lost 6 bases at V and 3 bases at J; junction bases unmatched: 11.

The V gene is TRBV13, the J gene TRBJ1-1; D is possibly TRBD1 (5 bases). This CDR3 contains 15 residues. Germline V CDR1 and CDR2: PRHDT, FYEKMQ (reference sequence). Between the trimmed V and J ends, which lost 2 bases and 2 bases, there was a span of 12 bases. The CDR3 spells CASSLYRGNNTEAFF. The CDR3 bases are TGTGCCAGCAGCTTATATCGGGGGAACAACACTGAAGCTTTCTTT.

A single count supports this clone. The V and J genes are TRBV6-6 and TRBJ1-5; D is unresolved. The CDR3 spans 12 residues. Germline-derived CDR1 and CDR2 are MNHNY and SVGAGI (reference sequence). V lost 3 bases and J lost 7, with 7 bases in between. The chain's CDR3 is CASSYTGQPQHF. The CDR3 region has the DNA TGTGCCAGCAGTTATACGGGGCAGCCCCAGCATTTT.